This entry lists 17 T cell receptor beta chains sequenced from one sample in a study of early T cells in non-severe SARS-CoV-2 infection. From the 5' RACE reads, TCRdb called clonotypes with MiXCR, one entry per CDR3 protein. The table lists under 50,000 distinct CDR3 sequences, 4.5% to 7% of them singletons. Sequencing was carried out using whole blood. These receptors were obtained from an adult who was a healthcare worker with PCR-confirmed SARS-CoV-2 infection or an uninfected control (not recorded which).

This clonotype was counted many times. V is TRBV12-5 and J is TRBJ1-2; the match to TRBD1 covers 7 bases. V shed 4 bases and J 6 bases; nucleotides not matched to a gene: 11. CDR1 and CDR2 (germline): LGHNT, FRNRAP. The CDR3 has 15 amino acids. The CDR3 DNA follows: TGTGCTAGTGGTTCCCTAACAGGGGCAGTAAATGGCTACACCTTC. Translation gives CASGSLTGAVNGYTF.

This clonotype came up a few times. This sequence joins TRBV29-1 and TRBJ2-2; D might be TRBD1 (5 bases). The CDR3 spans 14 residues. Looked up from germline, CDR1 is SQVTM and CDR2 is ANQGSEA. The ends were cut back, 2 bases at V and 0 bases at J, with 7 bases in the middle. CDR3 amino acids: CSVEKGSNTGELFF. The CDR3, as DNA: TGCAGCGTTGAAAAGGGGTCGAACACCGGGGAGCTGTTTTTT.

This clonotype was counted many times. V and J are TRBV12-5 and TRBJ1-2; D may be TRBD1 (6 bases). Germline V CDR1 and CDR2: LGHNT, FRNRAP. The CDR3 extends over 14 amino acids. V was trimmed by 7 bases and J by 6 bases, leaving 18 bases between them. The CDR3 is CASAPTGTWDGYTF. CDR3 DNA sequence: TGTGCTAGTGCCCCGACCGGGACATGGGATGGCTACACCTTC.

This clonotype was counted ten times or more. The rearrangement joins TRBV19 to TRBJ2-1; TRBD2 might be the D (5 bases). Germline V gene lookup returns CDR1 LNHDA and CDR2 SQIVND (reference sequence). V shed 7 bases and J shed 8 bases, with 18 bases lying between them. CDR3 length: 14 residues. The CDR3 region is CASNSGDFGDEQFF. In DNA, the CDR3 is TGTGCCAGTAACAGCGGAGACTTCGGCGATGAGCAGTTCTTC.

This clonotype was recorded at least ten times. The chain carries TRBV9 and TRBJ2-2; 7 bases map to TRBD1. With V trimmed by 4 bases and J by 4 bases, 13 bases remained unmatched. Germline V gives CDR1 SGDLS, CDR2 YYNGEE. The CDR3 has 17 residues. CDR3 region: CASSLTGAGGSTGELFF. As DNA, the CDR3 is TGTGCCAGCAGCCTCACCGGGGCAGGGGGATCCACCGGGGAGCTGTTTTTT. Drawing the rest from reference TRBV9 and TRBJ2-2, the complete variable domain is DSGVTQTPKHLITATGQRVTLRCSPRSGDLSVYWYQQSLDQGLQFLIQYYNGEERAKGNILERFSAQQFPDLHSELNLSSLELGDSALYFCASSLTGAGGSTGELFFGEGSRLTVL.

This clonotype was recorded at least ten times. V and J are TRBV7-2 and TRBJ2-1; TRBD1 might be the D (6 bases). The CDR3 is made up of 15 amino acids. Germline lookup yields CDR1 SGHTA and CDR2 FQGNSA. V was trimmed by 5 bases and J by 7 bases, leaving 18 bases between them. CDR3 in DNA: TGTGCCAGCAGCCCACGAGGGGGTGGTTGGAATGAGCAGTTCTTC. This gives the protein CASSPRGGGWNEQFF. Full variable domain (missing parts from reference TRBV7-2 and TRBJ2-1): GAGVSQSPSNKVTEKGKDVELRCDPISGHTALYWYRQSLGQGLEFLIYFQGNSAPDKSGLPSDRFSAERTGGSVSTLTIQRTQQEDSAVYLCASSPRGGGWNEQFFGPGTRLTVL.

Many counts were recorded for this clonotype. The rearrangement joins TRBV2 to TRBJ2-1, with TRBD2 identical over 11 bases. Per germline, CDR1 SNHLY and CDR2 FYNNEI. CDR3 length: 15 amino acids. Trimming at V came to 5 bases and at J to 8 bases, leaving 8 bases not matched to a gene. CDR3 bases: TGTGCCAGCAGTCAAACTAGCGGGAGTATCGATGAGCAGTTCTTC. This encodes CASSQTSGSIDEQFF.

This chain joins TRBV7-2 and TRBJ1-6; 9 bases are shared with TRBD1. CDR3 length: 16 residues. Trimming cost V 5 bases and J 8 bases; bases outside gene matches: 10. The germline gives CDR1 SGHTA, CDR2 FQGNSA. The CDR3 sequence is CASSMRDRVKDSPLHF. DNA of the CDR3: TGTGCCAGCAGCATGAGGGACAGGGTAAAGGATTCACCCCTCCACTTT.

This clonotype was seen more than once but under ten times. Compared with germline, one end of the junction differs, possibly owing to a read error. In DNA, the CDR3 is TGTGCTAGCAGCTTAAGTCCGAGCTCCTACAATGAGCAGTTCTTC. Its translation: CASSLSPSSYNEQFF. This sequence joins TRBV7-7 and TRBJ2-1; unclear D gene. The CDR3 extends over 15 amino acids. The germline CDR1 and CDR2 sequences are SSHAT and FNYEAQ (reference sequence).

This clonotype has ten or more counts. The V gene is TRBV6-5, the J gene TRBJ2-1; TRBD1 agrees at 10 bases. The CDR3 has 15 residues. With V trimmed by 5 bases and J by 0 bases, 1 base remained unmatched. Germline CDR1 is MNHEY and CDR2 is SVGAGI. Here the CDR3 DNA reads TGTGCCAGCAGTAGGACAGGGGGCTCCTACAATGAGCAGTTCTTC. It yields the protein CASSRTGGSYNEQFF.

In its sample, this clonotype was seen many times. The chain is built from TRBV19 and TRBJ1-2, with D possibly matching TRBD1 (5 bases). Trimming pared 3 bases from V and 7 bases from J, leaving 12 bases between. Germline V CDR1 and CDR2: LNHDA, SQIVND (reference sequence). The CDR3 totals 13 residues. CDR3 nucleotide sequence: TGTGCCAGTAGTATTGAAGGGACTCGTGGCTACACCTTC. Translated: CASSIEGTRGYTF. The full variable domain, completed using reference TRBV19 and TRBJ1-2, is DGGITQSPKYLFRKEGQNVTLSCEQNLNHDAMYWYRQDPGQGLRLIYYSQIVNDFQKGDIAEGYSVSREKKESFPLTVTSAQKNPTAFYLCASSIEGTRGYTFGSGTRLTVV.

The sample holds many counts of this clonotype. The chain links TRBV25-1 to TRBJ1-2; 7 bases are a match to TRBD1. J lost 0 bases, V lost 8 bases, and 3 bases had no gene match. This CDR3 has 13 amino acids. Germline-derived CDR1 and CDR2 are MGHDK and SYGVNS. CDR3 region: CASLGTANYGYTF. CDR3 coding DNA: TGTGCCAGCCTGGGGACAGCTAACTATGGCTACACCTTC.

The chain uses TRBV7-9 and TRBJ1-4, with 9 bases that match TRBD1. This CDR3 spans 14 amino acids. The trim removed 5 bases at V and 11 bases at J, leaving 9 bases unmatched. Germline lookup yields CDR1 SEHNR and CDR2 FQNEAQ (reference sequence). For the CDR3, the DNA is TGTGCCAGCAGCACCCCGACAGGGGGTCGGAAACTGTTTTTT. This encodes CASSTPTGGRKLFF.

This clonotype was detected ten times or more. The chain combines TRBV29-1 with TRBJ1-2; 7 positions agree with TRBD1. CDR1 and CDR2 (germline): SQVTM, ANQGSEA. The CDR3 contains 12 residues. V was pared by 7 bases and J by 3 bases, with 5 bases of the junction left unmatched. This CDR3 is CSGGDRDYGYTF. Here the CDR3 DNA reads TGCAGCGGAGGGGACAGAGACTATGGCTACACCTTC. The complete variable domain, with remaining parts taken from reference TRBV29-1 and TRBJ1-2, reads SAVISQKPSRDICQRGTSLTIQCQVDSQVTMMFWYRQQPGQSLTLIATANQGSEATYESGFVIDKFPISRPNLTFSTLTVSNMSPEDSSIYLCSGGDRDYGYTFGSGTRLTVV.

In its sample, this clonotype is medium-sized. V and J are TRBV7-2 and TRBJ1-6, with no clear D. This CDR3 has 16 amino acids. V was clipped by 5 bases and J by 0 bases, with 11 bases between them. CDR1 and CDR2 from the germline V gene are SGHTA and FQGNSA. The CDR3 region has the DNA TGTGCCAGCAGCCCGCAGTTGAGCTCCTATAATTCACCCCTCCACTTT. This encodes CASSPQLSSYNSPLHF.

This clonotype has only a few counts. J is TRBJ2-1 and V is TRBV20-1; 15 nucleotides agree with TRBD2. After removal of 5 bases from V and 9 bases from J, the junction contained 5 bases not matched to a gene. There are 14 residues in the CDR3. Germline loops: CDR1 DFQATT, CDR2 SNEGSKA (reference sequence). The CDR3 DNA follows: TGCAGTGCTTGGACTAGCGGGAGGGGCGGTGAGCAGTTCTTC. As protein: CSAWTSGRGGEQFF.

The chain recombines TRBV10-2 with TRBJ2-7; no reliable D call. The germline V gene has CDR1 WSHSY and CDR2 SAAADI. This CDR3 comprises 12 residues. V was pared by 3 bases and J by 5 bases, with 8 bases between. The CDR3 DNA follows: TGCGCCAGCAGTGAAGTGGGCCACGAGCAGTACTTC. Translating gives CASSEVGHEQYF.